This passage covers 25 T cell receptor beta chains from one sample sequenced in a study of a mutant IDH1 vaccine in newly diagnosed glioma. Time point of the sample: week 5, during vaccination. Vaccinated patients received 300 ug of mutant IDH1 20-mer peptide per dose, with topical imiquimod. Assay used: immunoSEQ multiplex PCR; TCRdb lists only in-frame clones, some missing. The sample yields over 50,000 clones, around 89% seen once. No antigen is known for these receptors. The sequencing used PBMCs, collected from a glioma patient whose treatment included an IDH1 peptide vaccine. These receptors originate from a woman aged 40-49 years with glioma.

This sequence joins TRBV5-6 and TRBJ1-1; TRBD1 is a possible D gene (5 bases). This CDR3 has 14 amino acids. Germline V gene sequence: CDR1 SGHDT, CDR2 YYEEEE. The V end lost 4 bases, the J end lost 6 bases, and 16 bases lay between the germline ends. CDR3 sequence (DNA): TGTGCCAGCAGCCCGACAGCACTTAACTCTGAAGCTTTCTTT. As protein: CASSPTALNSEAFF.

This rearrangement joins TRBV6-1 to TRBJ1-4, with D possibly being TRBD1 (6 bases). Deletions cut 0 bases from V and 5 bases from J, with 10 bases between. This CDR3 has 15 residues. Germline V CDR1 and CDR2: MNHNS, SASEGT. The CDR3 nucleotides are TGTGCCAGCAGTGAAGCGCAAGGGGGGAATGAAAAACTGTTTTTT. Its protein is CASSEAQGGNEKLFF.

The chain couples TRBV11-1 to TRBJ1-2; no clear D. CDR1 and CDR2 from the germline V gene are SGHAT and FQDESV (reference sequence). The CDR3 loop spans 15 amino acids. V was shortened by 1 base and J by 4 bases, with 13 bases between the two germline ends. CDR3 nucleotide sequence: TGTGCCAGCAGCTTAGAGGTTGGCAGTCCCTATGGCTACACCTTC. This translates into CASSLEVGSPYGYTF.

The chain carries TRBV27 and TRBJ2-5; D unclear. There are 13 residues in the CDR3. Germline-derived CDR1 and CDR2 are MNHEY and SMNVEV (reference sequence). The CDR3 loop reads CATRRRNQETQYF. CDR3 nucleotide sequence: TGTGCGACCCGTCGGCGGAACCAAGAGACCCAGTACTTC.

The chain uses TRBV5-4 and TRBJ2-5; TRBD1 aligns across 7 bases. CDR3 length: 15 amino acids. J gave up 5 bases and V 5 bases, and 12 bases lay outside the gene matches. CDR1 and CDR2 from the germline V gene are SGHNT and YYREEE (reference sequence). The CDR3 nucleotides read TGTGCCAGCAGGAGCGGTTCGGGACAGACGGAGACCCAGTACTTC. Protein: CASRSGSGQTETQYF.

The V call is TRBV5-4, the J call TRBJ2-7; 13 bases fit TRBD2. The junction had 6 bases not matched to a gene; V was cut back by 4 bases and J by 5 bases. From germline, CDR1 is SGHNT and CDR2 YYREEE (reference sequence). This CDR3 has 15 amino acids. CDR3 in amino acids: CASSPGLAGSHEQYF. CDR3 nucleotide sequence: TGTGCCAGCAGCCCGGGACTAGCGGGGTCCCACGAGCAGTACTTC.

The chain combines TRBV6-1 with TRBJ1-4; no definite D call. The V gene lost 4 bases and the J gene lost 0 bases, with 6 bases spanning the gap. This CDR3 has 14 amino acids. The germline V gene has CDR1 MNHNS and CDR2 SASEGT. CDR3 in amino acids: CASSGQTTNEKLFF. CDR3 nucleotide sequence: TGTGCCAGCAGTGGGCAGACAACTAATGAAAAACTGTTTTTT.

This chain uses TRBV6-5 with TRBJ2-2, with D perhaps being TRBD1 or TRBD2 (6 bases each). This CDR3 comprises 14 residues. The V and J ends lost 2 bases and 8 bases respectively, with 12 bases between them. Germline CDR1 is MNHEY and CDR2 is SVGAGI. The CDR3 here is CASSYEGGSGELFF. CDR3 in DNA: TGTGCCAGCAGTTACGAGGGGGGATCTGGGGAGCTGTTTTTT.

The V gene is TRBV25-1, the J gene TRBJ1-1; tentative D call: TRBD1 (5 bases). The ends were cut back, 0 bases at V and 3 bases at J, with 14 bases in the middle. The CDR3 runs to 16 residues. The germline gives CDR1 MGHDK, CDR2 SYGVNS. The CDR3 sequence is CASSEYKRGPDTEAFF. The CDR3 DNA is TGTGCCAGCAGTGAATATAAGAGGGGACCGGACACTGAAGCTTTCTTT.

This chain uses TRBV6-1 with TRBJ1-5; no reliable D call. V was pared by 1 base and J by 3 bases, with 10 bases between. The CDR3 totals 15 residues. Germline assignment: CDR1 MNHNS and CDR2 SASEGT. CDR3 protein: CASSEDSRFNQPQHF. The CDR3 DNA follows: TGTGCCAGCAGTGAAGACAGCCGGTTCAATCAGCCCCAGCATTTT.

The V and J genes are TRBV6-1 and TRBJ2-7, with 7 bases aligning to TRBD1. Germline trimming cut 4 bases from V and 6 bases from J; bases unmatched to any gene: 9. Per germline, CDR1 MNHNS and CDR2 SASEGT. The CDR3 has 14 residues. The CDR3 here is CASSGGGLLSEQYF. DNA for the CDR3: TGTGCCAGCAGTGGAGGGGGCCTTCTCTCCGAGCAGTACTTC.

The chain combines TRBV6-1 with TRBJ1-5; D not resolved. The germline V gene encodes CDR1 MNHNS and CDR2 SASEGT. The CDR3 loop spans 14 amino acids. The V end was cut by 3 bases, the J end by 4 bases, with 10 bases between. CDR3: CASSEPGGNQPQHF. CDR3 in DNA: TGTGCCAGCAGTGAGCCTGGAGGGAATCAGCCCCAGCATTTT.

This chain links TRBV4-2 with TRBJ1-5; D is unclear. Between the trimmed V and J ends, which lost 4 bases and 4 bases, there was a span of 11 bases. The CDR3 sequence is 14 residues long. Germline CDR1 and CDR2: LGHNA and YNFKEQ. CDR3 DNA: TGTGCCAGCAGCCGTGGAAAAGGAAATCAGCCCCAGCATTTT. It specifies CASSRGKGNQPQHF.

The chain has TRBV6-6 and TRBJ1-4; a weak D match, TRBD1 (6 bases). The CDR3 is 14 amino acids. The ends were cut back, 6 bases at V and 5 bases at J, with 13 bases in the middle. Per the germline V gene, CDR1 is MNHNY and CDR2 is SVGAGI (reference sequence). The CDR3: CASSPRTGNEKLFF. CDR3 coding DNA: TGTGCCAGCAGCCCCCGCACAGGGAATGAAAAACTGTTTTTT.

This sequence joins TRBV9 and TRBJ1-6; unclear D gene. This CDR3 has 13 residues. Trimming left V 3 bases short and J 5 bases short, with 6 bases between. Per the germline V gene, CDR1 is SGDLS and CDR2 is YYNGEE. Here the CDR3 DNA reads TGTGCCAGCAGCGCCCTAGATAATTCACCCCTCCACTTT. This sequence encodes CASSALDNSPLHF. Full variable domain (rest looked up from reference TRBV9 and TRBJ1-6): DSGVTQTPKHLITATGQRVTLRCSPRSGDLSVYWYQQSLDQGLQFLIQYYNGEERAKGNILERFSAQQFPDLHSELNLSSLELGDSALYFCASSALDNSPLHFGNGTRLTVT.

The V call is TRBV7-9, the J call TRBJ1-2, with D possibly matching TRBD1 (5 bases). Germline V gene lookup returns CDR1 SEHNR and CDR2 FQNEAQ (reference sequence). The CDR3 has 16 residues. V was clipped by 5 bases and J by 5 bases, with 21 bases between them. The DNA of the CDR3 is TGTGCCAGCAGCCCGTCTGGGGGTGGAATATTATATGGCTACACCTTC. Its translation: CASSPSGGGILYGYTF. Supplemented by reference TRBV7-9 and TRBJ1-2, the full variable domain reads DTGVSQNPRHKITKRGQNVTFRCDPISEHNRLYWYRQTLGQGPEFLTYFQNEAQLEKSRLLSDRFSAERPKGSFSTLEIQRTEQGDSAMYLCASSPSGGGILYGYTFGSGTRLTVV.

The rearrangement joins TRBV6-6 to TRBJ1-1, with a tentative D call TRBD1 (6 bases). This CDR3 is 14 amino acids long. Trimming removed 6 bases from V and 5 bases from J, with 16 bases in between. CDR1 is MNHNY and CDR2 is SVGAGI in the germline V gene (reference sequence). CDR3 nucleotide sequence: TGTGCCAGCAGAAAGGGCGCAGGGGCTACTGAAGCTTTCTTT. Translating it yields CASRKGAGATEAFF.

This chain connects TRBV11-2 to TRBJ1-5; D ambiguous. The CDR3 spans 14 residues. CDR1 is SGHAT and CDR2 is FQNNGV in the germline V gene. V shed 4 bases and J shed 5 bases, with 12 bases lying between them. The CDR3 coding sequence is TGTGCCAGCAGCTACACCGGCACTCATCAGCCCCAGCATTTT. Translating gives CASSYTGTHQPQHF.

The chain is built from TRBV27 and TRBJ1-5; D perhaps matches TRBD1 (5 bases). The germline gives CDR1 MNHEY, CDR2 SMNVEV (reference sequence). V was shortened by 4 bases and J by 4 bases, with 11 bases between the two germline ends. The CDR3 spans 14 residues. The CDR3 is CASSSMGPNQPQHF. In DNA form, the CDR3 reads TGTGCCAGCAGTTCCATGGGACCTAATCAGCCCCAGCATTTT.

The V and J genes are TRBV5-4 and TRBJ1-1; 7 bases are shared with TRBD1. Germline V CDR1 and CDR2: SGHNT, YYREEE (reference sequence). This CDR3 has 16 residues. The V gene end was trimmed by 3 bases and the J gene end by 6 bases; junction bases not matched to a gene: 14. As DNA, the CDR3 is TGTGCCAGCAGCTCGAAAAAGACAGGGCTTTGGGCTGAAGCTTTCTTT. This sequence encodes CASSSKKTGLWAEAFF.

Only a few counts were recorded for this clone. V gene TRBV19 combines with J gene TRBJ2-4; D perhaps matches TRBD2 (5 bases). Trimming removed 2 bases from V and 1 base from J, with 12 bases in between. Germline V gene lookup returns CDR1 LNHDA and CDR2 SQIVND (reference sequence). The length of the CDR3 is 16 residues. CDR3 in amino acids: CASSITGEYAKNIQYF. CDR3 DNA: TGTGCCAGTAGTATAACCGGGGAGTATGCCAAAAACATTCAGTACTTC.

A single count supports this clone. CDR3 sequence reads: CSAVRAYNEQFF. The CDR3 DNA reads as TGCAGCGCAGTCCGGGCCTACAATGAGCAGTTCTTC. This sequence joins TRBV29-1 and TRBJ2-1; no clear D. Trimming left V 7 bases short and J 2 bases short, with 9 bases between. Germline V lookup: CDR1 SQVTM, CDR2 ANQGSEA. The CDR3 sequence is 12 residues long.

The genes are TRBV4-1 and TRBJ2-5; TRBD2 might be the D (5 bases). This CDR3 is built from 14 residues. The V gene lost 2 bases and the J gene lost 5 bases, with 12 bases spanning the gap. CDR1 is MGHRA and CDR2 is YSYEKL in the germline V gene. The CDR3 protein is CASSQRENRETQYF. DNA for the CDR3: TGCGCCAGCAGCCAACGGGAAAATAGGGAGACCCAGTACTTC.

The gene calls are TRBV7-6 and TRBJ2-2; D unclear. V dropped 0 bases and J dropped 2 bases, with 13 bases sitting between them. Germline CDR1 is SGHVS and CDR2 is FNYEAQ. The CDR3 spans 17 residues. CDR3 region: CASSLAQAELNTGELFF. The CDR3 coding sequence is TGTGCCAGCAGCTTAGCGCAGGCAGAGCTAAACACCGGGGAGCTGTTTTTT. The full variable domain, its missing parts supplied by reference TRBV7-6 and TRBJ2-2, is GAGVSQSPRYKVTKRGQDVALRCDPISGHVSLYWYRQALGQGPEFLTYFNYEAQQDKSGLPNDRFSAERPEGSISTLTIQRTEQRDSAMYRCASSLAQAELNTGELFFGEGSRLTVL.

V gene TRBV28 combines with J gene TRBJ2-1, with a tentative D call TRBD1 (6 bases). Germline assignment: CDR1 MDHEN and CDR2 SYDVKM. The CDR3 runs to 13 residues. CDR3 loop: CASTGPAYNEQFF. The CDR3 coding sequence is TGTGCGTCAACAGGGCCGGCCTACAATGAGCAGTTCTTC.